This record looks at one TCR beta chain sequence and its context. Libraries were prepared by immunoSEQ multiplex PCR; TCRdb keeps only in-frame clonotypes and omits some of them. The sample consists of 200,000 or so clones, approximately 94% of them appearing once. The sample comes from a study of T cell responses to AZD1222 COVID-19 vaccine. The CDR3 is 16 amino acids. Germline CDR1 and CDR2: KGHSH and LQKENI. V dropped 4 bases and J dropped 2 bases, with 14 bases sitting between them. Source: peripheral blood, taken on day 0 of MenACWY control vaccination. The V call is TRBV18, the J call TRBJ2-2; D unresolved. The clonotype comes from an adult in good health. CDR3 loop: CASSLSWASNTGELFF. In DNA form, the CDR3 reads TGTGCCAGCTCACTGTCCTGGGCCTCTAACACCGGGGAGCTGTTTTTT.